Reported below is one T cell receptor beta chain. Assay used: immunoSEQ multiplex PCR; TCRdb lists only in-frame clones, some missing. Listed are under 200,000 clones; 2% to 2.5% falls within the top ten. The CDR3 spans 17 residues. Germline trimming cut 7 bases from V and 0 bases from J; bases unmatched to any gene: 14. Germline CDR1 SQVTM, CDR2 ANQGSEA. The data derive from a study of control samples from healthy donors and cancer patients. This receptor was taken from a woman in her twenties or thirties in good health. J is TRBJ1-1 and V is TRBV29-1; TRBD1 agrees at 10 bases. Sequencing was performed on blood. The CDR3 sequence: CSDHPGTGTGVNTEAFF. Here the CDR3 DNA reads TGCAGCGACCACCCCGGGACAGGGACAGGGGTGAACACTGAAGCTTTCTTT. Using reference TRBV29-1 and TRBJ1-1 for the parts outside the CDR3, the full variable domain is SAVISQKPSRDICQRGTSLTIQCQVDSQVTMMFWYRQQPGQSLTLIATANQGSEATYESGFVIDKFPISRPNLTFSTLTVSNMSPEDSSIYLCSDHPGTGTGVNTEAFFGQGTRLTVV.